The 18 T cell receptor delta chains given below trace back to one sample, sequenced in a study of gamma-delta T cells after stem cell transplantation. TCRdb fed the RT-PCR reads into CATT to redo clone calling. This table has around 1,400 delta-chain clones, approximately 15% appearing once. Material: gamma-delta T cells. These receptor sequences come from a human donor. It is not recorded whose cells these are; they may come from a transplant donor.

By share of the sample, this clone is hyperexpanded (1% or more). This sample also contains other DNA sequences that code for the same CDR3. The J gene is TRDJ1, the V gene TRDV2, with 8 bases aligning to TRDD3. With 3 bases clipped from V and 0 bases from J, the junction kept 14 bases outside the gene matches. Germline V CDR1 and CDR2: GEAIGNYY, EKD. The CDR3 spans 18 residues. The CDR3 loop reads CACDHMMGDRRYTDKLIF. The CDR3 nucleotides are TGTGCCTGTGACCATATGATGGGGGATCGTCGGTACACCGATAAACTCATCTTT.

Worth noting for this clone: One end of the junction does not line up with germline, which may come from a read error. The V call is TRDV2, the J call TRDJ1, with 10 bases identical to TRDD3. The germline V gene encodes CDR1 GEAIGNYY and CDR2 EKD. The length of the CDR3 is 19 residues. The CDR3 here is CACDTLNKWLGDTTDNLIF. The CDR3 DNA sequence: TGTGCCTGTGACACGTTAAATAAGTGGTTGGGGGATACAACCGATAACCTCATCTTT.

In this sample, this clone turned up a few times. Other DNA sequences of this sample code for an identical CDR3. J is TRDJ3 and V is TRDV2; 12 bases align to TRDD3. In germline, CDR1 is GEAIGNYY, CDR2 EKD. CDR3 size: 21 residues. Trimming removed 0 bases from V and 0 bases from J; junction bases left unmatched: 8. The CDR3 DNA follows: TGTGCCTGTGACACCCCTGGTACTGGGGGATACCTCTCCTGGGACACCCGACAGATGTTTTTC. This sequence encodes CACDTPGTGGYLSWDTRQMFF.

In regard to this clone: A far larger clone is only one base removed, so a read error is likely. The chain has TRDV2 and TRDJ1; a weak D match, TRDD3 (6 bases). This CDR3 has 15 residues. Trimming left V 4 bases short and J 3 bases short, with 17 bases between. Germline lookup yields CDR1 GEAIGNYY and CDR2 EKD. CDR3 DNA sequence: TGTGCCTGTGAATCCCTGGGGTACAGGGCCGATAAACTCATCTTT. It specifies CACESLGYRADKLIF.

This clone was seen a few times. The CDR3 loop is CALGELGKSRTNWGKLIF. CDR3 nucleotide sequence: TGTGCTCTTGGGGAACTAGGAAAAAGTCGCACTAACTGGGGTAAACTCATCTTT. J is TRDJ1 and V is TRDV1, with 7 bases that match TRDD3. The germline gives CDR1 TSWWSYY, CDR2 QGS. CDR3 length: 18 amino acids. With 0 bases clipped from V and 7 bases from J, the junction kept 17 bases outside the gene matches.

This clone was detected a few times. This sample includes further DNA sequences coding for the same CDR3. V and J are TRDV1 and TRDJ2, with TRDD3 identical over 12 bases. CDR3 length: 20 amino acids. Germline CDR1 reads TSWWSYY; CDR2 reads QGS. The trim removed 0 bases at V and 0 bases at J, leaving 8 bases unmatched. DNA for the CDR3: TGTGCTCTTGGGGAACTCGAAGTACTGGGGGATACTCCTTTGACAGCACAACTCTTCTTT. This gives the protein CALGELEVLGDTPLTAQLFF.

This rearrangement joins TRDV2 to TRDJ1, with D possibly TRDD3 on 6 matching bases. Germline loops: CDR1 GEAIGNYY, CDR2 EKD. The CDR3 runs 17 residues. Trimming took 4 bases from V and 1 from J, leaving 21 bases between them. As DNA, the CDR3 is TGTGCCTGTGATTTTACTTGGGGGGCCTCCACCACCGATAAACTCATCTTT. Translated: CACDFTWGASTTDKLIF.

The table lists this clone with a few counts. A read error may explain this, as a much larger clone is one base away. Other DNA variants within this sample encode the same CDR3. V gene TRDV1 combines with J gene TRDJ3; TRDD3 might be the D (6 bases). The CDR3 sequence is 24 residues long. V was clipped by 2 bases and J by 0 bases, with 29 bases between them. The germline CDR1 and CDR2 sequences are TSWWSYY and QGS. This chain's CDR3 is CALGEIAARRIPSNRSWDTRQMFF. The CDR3 bases are TGTGCTCTTGGGGAAATTGCTGCCCGACGGATACCTTCGAACCGCTCCTGGGACACCCGACAGATGTTTTTC.

This clone was seen a handful of times. A much larger clone is a single base away; this may be a read error. The chain employs TRDV2 and TRDJ1; 12 bases fit TRDD3. This CDR3 has 16 amino acids. J lost 0 bases, V lost 2 bases, and 3 bases had no gene match. Germline V gene lookup returns CDR1 GEAIGNYY and CDR2 EKD. Here the CDR3 reads CACDILGDTYTDKLIF. CDR3 sequence (DNA): TGTGCCTGTGACATACTGGGGGATACCTACACCGATAAACTCATCTTT.

This clone appeared a few times. A far larger clone is off by one base, so a read error is likely. Other DNA sequences of this sample code for an identical CDR3. The chain links TRDV2 to TRDJ1; D unclear. The germline gives CDR1 GEAIGNYY, CDR2 EKD. This CDR3 contains 13 residues. The CDR3 sequence is CACDALTTDKLIF. CDR3 DNA sequence: TGTGCCTGTGACGCCCTTACCACCGATAAACTCATCTTC.

Worth noting for this clone: TCRdb's protein for this DNA is that of a much larger clone and differs from the translation at residue 11, likely a read error; the protein shown is the DNA translation. The chain has TRDV2 and TRDJ3; no reliable D call. This CDR3 region has 18 residues. The germline CDR1 and CDR2 sequences are GEAIGNYY and EKD. The CDR3 is CACDTVSKTSRDTRQMFF. In nucleotides, the CDR3 is TGTGCCTGTGACACCGTCTCAAAGACCTCCCGGGACACCCGACAGATGTTTTTC.

By sample share, this clone is medium-sized. This chain connects TRDV3 to TRDJ1; 7 nucleotides line up with TRDD2. This CDR3 is 17 amino acids long. CDR1 and CDR2 (germline): TVYSNPD, GDNSRS (reference sequence). Trimming took 4 bases from V and 3 from J; bases not matched to a gene: 20. Here the CDR3 reads CASFLYSESIGADKLIF. In nucleotides, the CDR3 is TGTGCCTCCTTCCTGTACTCAGAATCTATTGGGGCCGATAAACTCATCTTT.

This clone was seen only a few times. The amino acid sequence in TCRdb belongs to a much larger clone and departs from this DNA's translation at residue 4, likely a sequencing read error; the sequence shown is translated from the DNA. The genes are TRDV2 and TRDJ3; 8 bases line up with TRDD3. The CDR3 is made up of 20 amino acids. Germline V gives CDR1 GEAIGNYY, CDR2 EKD. The CDR3 loop reads CACGTVLGDISSWDTRQMFF. CDR3 DNA sequence: TGTGCCTGTGGCACCGTGCTGGGGGACATCAGCTCCTGGGACACCCGACAGATGTTTTTC.

Of note for this clone: Other nucleotide sequences in the sample specify the same CDR3. J is TRDJ1 and V is TRDV2, with D perhaps TRDD3 (8 bases). CDR3 length: 21 amino acids. The germline V and J ends were trimmed by 3 bases and 2 bases, with 33 bases remaining between them. Per germline, CDR1 GEAIGNYY and CDR2 EKD. CDR3 sequence reads: CACDGISYGGLGDSLTDKLIF. For the CDR3, the DNA is TGTGCCTGTGACGGAATTTCCTACGGAGGGCTGGGGGACTCCCTAACCGATAAACTCATCTTT.

As concerns this clone: Given a far larger clone just one base away, this is likely a sequencing read error. Additional DNA sequences in this sample encode the identical CDR3. This rearrangement joins TRDV1 to TRDJ1; a weak D match, TRDD2 (9 bases). The CDR3 totals 25 residues. The germline CDR1 and CDR2 sequences are TSWWSYY and QGS. V lost 4 bases and J 0 bases, leaving 42 bases between the germline ends. This chain's CDR3 is CALGAHLPTAKILLGARADTDKLIF. DNA of the CDR3: TGTGCTCTTGGGGCCCACCTTCCTACGGCGAAAATATTACTGGGGGCCCGGGCGGACACCGATAAACTCATCTTT.

This clone is large by share. The gene calls are TRDV2 and TRDJ1, with 8 bases fitting TRDD3. Germline trimming cut 3 bases from V and 2 bases from J; bases unmatched to any gene: 13. The CDR3 spans 17 residues. From germline, CDR1 is GEAIGNYY and CDR2 EKD. Here the CDR3 DNA reads TGTGCCTGTGACCGAGTACTGGGGGTCCCTCAAACCGATAAACTCATCTTT. Encoded protein: CACDRVLGVPQTDKLIF.

Turning to this clone: Only one base separates this from a far larger clonotype, so it likely reflects a read error. In the same sample, other DNA sequences code for this CDR3. The chain uses TRDV3 and TRDJ1; 9 bases line up with TRDD3. V gave up 1 base and J gave up 0 bases; unmatched junction bases: 15. This CDR3 is 18 amino acids long. Germline lookup yields CDR1 TVYSNPD and CDR2 GDNSRS (reference sequence). CDR3 sequence (DNA): TGTGCCTTTACTACTACTACTATGGGGGGATACCACACCGATAAACTCATCTTT. This encodes CAFTTTTMGGYHTDKLIF.

The V gene is TRDV2, the J gene TRDJ1; tentative D call: TRDD1 (6 bases). Germline CDR1 reads GEAIGNYY; CDR2 reads EKD. Trimming stripped 3 bases from V and 3 bases from J, with 40 bases between. The CDR3 covers 23 residues. The DNA for the CDR3 is TGTGCCTGTGACCTCGTAGGAGGATATGGGGACCTCGAAATACCCTTAGAATCCGATAAACTCATCTTT. Amino acid sequence: CACDLVGGYGDLEIPLESDKLIF.